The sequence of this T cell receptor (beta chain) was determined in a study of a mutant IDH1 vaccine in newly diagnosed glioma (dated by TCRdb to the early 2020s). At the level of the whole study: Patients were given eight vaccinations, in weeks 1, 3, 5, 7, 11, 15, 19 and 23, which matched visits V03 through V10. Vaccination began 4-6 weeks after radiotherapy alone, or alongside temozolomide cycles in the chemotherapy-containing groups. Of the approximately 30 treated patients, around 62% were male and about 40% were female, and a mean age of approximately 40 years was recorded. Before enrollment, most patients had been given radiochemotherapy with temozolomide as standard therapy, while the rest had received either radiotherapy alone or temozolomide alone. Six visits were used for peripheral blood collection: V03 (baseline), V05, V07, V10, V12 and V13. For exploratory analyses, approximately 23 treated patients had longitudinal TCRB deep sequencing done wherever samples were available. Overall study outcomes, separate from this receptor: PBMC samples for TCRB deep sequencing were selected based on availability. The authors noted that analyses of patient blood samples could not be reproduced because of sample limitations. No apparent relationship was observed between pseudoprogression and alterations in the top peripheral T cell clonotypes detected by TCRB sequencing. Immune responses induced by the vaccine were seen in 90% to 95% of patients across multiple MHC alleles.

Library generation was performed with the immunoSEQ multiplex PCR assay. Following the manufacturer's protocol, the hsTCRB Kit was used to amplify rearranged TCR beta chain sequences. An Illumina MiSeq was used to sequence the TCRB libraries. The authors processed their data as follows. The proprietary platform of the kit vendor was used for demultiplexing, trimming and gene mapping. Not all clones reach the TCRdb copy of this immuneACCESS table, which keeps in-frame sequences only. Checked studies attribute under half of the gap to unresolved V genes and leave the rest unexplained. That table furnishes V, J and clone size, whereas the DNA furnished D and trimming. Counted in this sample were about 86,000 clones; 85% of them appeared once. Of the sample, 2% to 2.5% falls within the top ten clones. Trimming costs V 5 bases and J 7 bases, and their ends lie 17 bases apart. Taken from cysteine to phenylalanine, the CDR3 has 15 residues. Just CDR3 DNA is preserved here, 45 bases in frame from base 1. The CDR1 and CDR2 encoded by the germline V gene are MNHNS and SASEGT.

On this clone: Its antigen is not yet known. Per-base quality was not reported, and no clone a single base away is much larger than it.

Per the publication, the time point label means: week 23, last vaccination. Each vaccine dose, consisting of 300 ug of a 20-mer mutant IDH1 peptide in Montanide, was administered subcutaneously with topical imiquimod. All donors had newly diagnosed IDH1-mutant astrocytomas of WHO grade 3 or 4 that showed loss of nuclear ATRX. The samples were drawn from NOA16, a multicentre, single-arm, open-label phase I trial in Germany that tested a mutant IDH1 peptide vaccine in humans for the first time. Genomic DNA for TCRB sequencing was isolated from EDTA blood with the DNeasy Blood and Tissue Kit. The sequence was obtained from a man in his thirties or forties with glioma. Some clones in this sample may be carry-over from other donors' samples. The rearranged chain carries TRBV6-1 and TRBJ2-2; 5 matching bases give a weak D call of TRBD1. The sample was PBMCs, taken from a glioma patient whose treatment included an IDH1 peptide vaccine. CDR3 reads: CASSPLRGSLGELFF. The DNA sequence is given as TGTGCCAGCAGTCCGTTAAGGGGCAGCCTCGGGGAGCTGTTTTTT.